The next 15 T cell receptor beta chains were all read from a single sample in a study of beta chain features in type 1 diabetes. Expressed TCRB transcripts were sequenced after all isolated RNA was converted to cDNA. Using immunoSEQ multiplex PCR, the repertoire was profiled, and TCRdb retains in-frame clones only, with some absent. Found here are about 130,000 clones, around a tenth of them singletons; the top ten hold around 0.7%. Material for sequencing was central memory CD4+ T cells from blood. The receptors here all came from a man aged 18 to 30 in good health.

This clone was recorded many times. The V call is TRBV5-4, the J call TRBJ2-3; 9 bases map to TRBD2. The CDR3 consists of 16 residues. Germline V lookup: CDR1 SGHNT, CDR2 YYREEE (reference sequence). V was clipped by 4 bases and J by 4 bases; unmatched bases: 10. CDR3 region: CASSQKKGLAADTQYF. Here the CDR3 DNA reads TGTGCCAGCAGCCAGAAGAAGGGACTAGCAGCAGATACGCAGTATTTT.

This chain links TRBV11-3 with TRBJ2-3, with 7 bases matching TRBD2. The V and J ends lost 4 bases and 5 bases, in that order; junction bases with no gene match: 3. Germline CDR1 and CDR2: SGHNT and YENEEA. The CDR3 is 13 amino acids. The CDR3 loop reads CASSSERGDTQYF. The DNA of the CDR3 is TGTGCCAGCAGCTCCGAGCGGGGAGATACGCAGTATTTT.

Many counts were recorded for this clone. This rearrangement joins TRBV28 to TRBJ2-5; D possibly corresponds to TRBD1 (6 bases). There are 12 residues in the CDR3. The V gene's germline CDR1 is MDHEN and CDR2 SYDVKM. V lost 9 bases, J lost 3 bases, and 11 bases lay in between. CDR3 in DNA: TGTGCCAGTACTAGACAGGAAGAGACCCAGTACTTC. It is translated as CASTRQEETQYF.

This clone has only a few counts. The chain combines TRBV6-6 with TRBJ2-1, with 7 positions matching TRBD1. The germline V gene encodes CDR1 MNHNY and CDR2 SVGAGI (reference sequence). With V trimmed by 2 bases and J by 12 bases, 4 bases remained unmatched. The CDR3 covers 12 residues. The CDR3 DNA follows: TGTGCCAGCAGTTACGGGACAGAACTGCAGTTCTTC. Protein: CASSYGTELQFF.

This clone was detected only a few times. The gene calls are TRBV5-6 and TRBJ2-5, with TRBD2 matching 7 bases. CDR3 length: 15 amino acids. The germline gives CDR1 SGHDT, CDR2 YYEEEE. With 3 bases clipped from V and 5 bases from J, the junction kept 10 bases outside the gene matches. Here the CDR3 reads CASSSTALGGETQYF. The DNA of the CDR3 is TGTGCCAGCAGCTCCACAGCCCTCGGGGGGGAGACCCAGTACTTC.

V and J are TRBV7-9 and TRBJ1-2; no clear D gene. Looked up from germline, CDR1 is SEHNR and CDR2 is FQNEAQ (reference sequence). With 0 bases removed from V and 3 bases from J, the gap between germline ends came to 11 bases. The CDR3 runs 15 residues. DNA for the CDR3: TGTGCCAGCAGCTTAGCCGCGGTGGCAGACTATGGCTACACCTTC. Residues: CASSLAAVADYGYTF. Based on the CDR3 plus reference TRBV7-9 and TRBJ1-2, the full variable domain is DTGVSQNPRHKITKRGQNVTFRCDPISEHNRLYWYRQTLGQGPEFLTYFQNEAQLEKSRLLSDRFSAERPKGSFSTLEIQRTEQGDSAMYLCASSLAAVADYGYTFGSGTRLTVV.

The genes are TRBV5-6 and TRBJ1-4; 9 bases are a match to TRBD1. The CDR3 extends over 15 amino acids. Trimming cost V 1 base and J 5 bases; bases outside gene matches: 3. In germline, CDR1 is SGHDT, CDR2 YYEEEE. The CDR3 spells CASSLIGTGNEKLFF. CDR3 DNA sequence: TGTGCCAGCAGCTTGATCGGGACAGGGAATGAAAAACTGTTTTTT.

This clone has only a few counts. CDR3 bases: TGTGCCAGCAGCCGGACTAACACAGATACGCAGTATTTT. Translating it yields CASSRTNTDTQYF. The genes are TRBV11-2 and TRBJ2-3; possibly TRBD2 for D (6 bases). Trimming left V 5 bases short and J 2 bases short, with 8 bases between. Germline CDR1 and CDR2: SGHAT and FQNNGV. The CDR3 sequence is 13 residues long.

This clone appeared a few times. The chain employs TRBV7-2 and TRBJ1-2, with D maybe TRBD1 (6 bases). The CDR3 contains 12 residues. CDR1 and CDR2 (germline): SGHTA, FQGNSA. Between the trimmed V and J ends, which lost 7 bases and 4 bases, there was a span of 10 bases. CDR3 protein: CASNQGFYGYTF. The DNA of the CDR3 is TGTGCCAGCAACCAGGGGTTCTATGGCTACACCTTC.

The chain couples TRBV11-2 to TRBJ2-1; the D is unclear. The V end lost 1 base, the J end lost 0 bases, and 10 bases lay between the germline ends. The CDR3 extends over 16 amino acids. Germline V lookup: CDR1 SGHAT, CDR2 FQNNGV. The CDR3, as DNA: TGTGCCAGCAGCTTAGCCCTAGTAAGCTCCTACAATGAGCAGTTCTTC. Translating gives CASSLALVSSYNEQFF.

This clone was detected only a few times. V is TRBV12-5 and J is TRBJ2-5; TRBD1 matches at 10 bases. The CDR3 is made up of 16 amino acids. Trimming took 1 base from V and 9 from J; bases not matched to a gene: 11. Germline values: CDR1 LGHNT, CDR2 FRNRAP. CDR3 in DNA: TGTGCTAGTGGTTTGGGGCCGGGACAGGGGTCCGGGGCCCAGTACTTC. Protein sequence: CASGLGPGQGSGAQYF.

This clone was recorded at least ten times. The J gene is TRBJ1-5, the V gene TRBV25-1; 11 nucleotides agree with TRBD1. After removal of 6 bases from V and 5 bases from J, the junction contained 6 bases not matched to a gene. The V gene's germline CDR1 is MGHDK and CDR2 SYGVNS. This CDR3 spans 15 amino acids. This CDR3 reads CASSLGTGGDQPQHF. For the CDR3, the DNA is TGTGCCAGCAGCCTAGGGACAGGGGGTGATCAGCCCCAGCATTTT.

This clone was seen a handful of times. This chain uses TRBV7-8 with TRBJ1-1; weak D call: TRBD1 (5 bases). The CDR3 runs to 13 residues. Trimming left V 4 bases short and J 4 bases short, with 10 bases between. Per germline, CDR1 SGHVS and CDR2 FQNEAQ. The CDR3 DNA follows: TGTGCCAGCAGCTGGGGCTCGGGCACTGAAGCTTTCTTT. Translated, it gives CASSWGSGTEAFF. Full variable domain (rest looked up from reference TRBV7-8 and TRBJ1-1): GAGVSQSPRYKVAKRGQDVALRCDPISGHVSLFWYQQALGQGPEFLTYFQNEAQLDKSGLPSDRFFAERPEGSVSTLKIQRTQQEDSAVYLCASSWGSGTEAFFGQGTRLTVV.

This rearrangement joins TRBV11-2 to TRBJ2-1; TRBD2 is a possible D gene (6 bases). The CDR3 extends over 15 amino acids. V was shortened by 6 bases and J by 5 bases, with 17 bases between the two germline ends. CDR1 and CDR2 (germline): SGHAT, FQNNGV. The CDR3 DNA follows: TGTGCCAGCAGGCGGGCGGGACCAGCGGACAATGAGCAGTTCTTC. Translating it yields CASRRAGPADNEQFF.

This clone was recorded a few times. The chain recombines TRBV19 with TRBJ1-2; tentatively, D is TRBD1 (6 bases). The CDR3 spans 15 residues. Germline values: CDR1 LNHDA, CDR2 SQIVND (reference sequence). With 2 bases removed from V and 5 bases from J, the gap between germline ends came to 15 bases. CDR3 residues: CASSILSPTGYGYTF. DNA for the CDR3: TGTGCCAGTAGTATATTATCCCCGACAGGATATGGCTACACCTTC.